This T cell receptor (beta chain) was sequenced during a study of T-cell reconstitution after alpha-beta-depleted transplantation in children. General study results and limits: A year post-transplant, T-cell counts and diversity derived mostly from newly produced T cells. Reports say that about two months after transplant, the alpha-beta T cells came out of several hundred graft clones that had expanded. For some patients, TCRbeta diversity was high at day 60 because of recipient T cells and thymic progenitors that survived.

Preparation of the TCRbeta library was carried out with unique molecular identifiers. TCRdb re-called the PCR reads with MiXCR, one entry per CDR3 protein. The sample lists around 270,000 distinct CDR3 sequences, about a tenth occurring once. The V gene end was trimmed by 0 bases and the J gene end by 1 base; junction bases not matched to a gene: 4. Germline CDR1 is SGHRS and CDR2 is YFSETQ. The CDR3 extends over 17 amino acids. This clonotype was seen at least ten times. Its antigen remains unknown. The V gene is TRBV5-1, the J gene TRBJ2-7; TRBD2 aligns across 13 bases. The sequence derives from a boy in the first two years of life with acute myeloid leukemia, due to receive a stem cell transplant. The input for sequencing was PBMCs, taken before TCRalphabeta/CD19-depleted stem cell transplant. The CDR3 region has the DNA TGCGCCAGCAGCTTGGCGGGACTAGCGGGACGTTCCTACGAGCAGTACTTC. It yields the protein CASSLAGLAGRSYEQYF. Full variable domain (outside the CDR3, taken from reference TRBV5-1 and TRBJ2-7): KAGVTQTPRYLIKTRGQQVTLSCSPISGHRSVSWYQQTPGQGLQFLFEYFSETQRNKGNFPGRFSGRQFSNSRSEMNVSTLELGDSALYLCASSLAGLAGRSYEQYFGPGTRLTVT.